The clone carrying this TCR beta chain showed up just once. Its antigen remains unknown. CDR1 is SGHRS, CDR2 YFSETQ, per germline. The V end lost 0 bases, the J end lost 5 bases, and 14 bases lay between the germline ends. The CDR3 totals 15 residues. The sample belongs to a study of cytomegalovirus exposure and HLA in healthy donors. About the study: Among 398 genotyped donors, approximately 80% fell in the Caucasian-associated ancestry cluster. Study-level results: In vitro work confirmed that a few CMV-associated chains recognize CMV antigens. An analysis was carried out later, and it reportedly showed fewer N-insertions in an Asian-associated ancestry cluster than the approximately 700-donor mean. Reported results showed that the classifier diagnosed cytomegalovirus status with high specificity and sensitivity.

Use of 60 Vbeta and 13 Jbeta primers characterized the PCR. Repertoires were generated with immunoSEQ multiplex PCR, while TCRdb's copy carries only in-frame clones and drops some. The table includes fewer than 120,000 clones, about 86% detected once. V gene TRBV5-1 combines with J gene TRBJ1-2; a weak D match, TRBD1 (5 bases). Sequencing input: PBMCs. The sequence was obtained from a man aged 40-50 years in good health and CMV-seronegative. CDR3 in amino acids: CASSLALDRDYGYTF. CDR3 DNA sequence: TGCGCCAGCAGCTTGGCCCTCGACAGAGATTATGGCTACACCTTC.